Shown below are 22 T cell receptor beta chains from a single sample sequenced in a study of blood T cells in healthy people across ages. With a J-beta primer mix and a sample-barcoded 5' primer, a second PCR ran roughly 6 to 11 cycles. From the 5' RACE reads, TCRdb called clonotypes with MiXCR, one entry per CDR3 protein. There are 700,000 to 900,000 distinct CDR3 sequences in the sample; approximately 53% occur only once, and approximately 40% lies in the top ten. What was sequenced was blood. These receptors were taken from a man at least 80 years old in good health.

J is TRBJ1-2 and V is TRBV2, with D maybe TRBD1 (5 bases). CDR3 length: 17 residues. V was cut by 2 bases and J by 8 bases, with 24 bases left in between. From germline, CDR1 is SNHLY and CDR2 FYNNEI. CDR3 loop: CASSEWLFAVGTKGYTF. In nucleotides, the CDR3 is TGTGCCAGCAGTGAATGGTTATTCGCGGTTGGGACTAAGGGCTACACCTTC.

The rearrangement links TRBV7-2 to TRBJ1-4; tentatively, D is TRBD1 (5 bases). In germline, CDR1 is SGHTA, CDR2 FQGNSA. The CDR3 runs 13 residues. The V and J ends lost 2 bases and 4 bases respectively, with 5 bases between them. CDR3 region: CASSLQGNEKLFF. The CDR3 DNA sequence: TGTGCCAGCAGCTTACAGGGTAATGAAAAACTGTTTTTT.

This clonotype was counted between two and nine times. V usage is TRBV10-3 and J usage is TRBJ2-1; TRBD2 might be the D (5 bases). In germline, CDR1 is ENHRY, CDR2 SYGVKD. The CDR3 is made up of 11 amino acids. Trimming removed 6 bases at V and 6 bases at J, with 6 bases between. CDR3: CAIREGNEQFF. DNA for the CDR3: TGTGCCATCAGAGAGGGCAATGAGCAGTTCTTC.

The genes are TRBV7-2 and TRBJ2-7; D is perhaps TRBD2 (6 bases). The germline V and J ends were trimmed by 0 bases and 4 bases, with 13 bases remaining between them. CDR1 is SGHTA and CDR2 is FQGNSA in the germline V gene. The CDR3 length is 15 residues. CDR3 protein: CASSLASGDVYEQYF. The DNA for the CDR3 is TGTGCCAGCAGCTTAGCTAGCGGAGACGTATACGAGCAGTACTTC.

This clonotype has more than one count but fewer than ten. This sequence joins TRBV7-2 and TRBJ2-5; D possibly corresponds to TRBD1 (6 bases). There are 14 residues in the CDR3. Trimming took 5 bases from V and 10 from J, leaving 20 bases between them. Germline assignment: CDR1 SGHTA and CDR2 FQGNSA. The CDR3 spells CASSPGHRQVGQYF. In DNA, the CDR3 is TGTGCCAGCAGCCCGGGACACCGCCAAGTGGGCCAGTACTTC.

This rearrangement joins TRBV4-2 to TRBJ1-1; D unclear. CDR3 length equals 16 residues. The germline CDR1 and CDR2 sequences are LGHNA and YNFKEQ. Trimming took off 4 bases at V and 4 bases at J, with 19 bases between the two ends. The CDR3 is CASSRQRGLPATEAFF. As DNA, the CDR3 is TGTGCCAGCAGCCGCCAAAGAGGACTCCCGGCCACTGAAGCTTTCTTT.

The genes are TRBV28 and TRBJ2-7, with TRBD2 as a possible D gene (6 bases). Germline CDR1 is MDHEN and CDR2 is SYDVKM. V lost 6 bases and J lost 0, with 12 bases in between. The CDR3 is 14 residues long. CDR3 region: CASRERGGSYEQYF. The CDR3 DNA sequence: TGTGCCAGCAGGGAGAGGGGAGGCTCCTACGAGCAGTACTTC.

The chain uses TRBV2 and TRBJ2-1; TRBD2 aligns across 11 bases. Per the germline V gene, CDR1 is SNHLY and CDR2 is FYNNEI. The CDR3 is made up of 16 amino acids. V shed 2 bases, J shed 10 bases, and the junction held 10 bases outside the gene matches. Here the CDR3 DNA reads TGTGCCAGCAGTGAACGCGGGACTTGGACTAGCGGGGAGCAGTTCTTC. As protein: CASSERGTWTSGEQFF.

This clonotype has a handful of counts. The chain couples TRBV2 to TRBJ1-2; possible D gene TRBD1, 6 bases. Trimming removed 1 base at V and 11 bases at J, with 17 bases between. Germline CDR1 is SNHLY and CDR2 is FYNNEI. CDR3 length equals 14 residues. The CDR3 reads CASSEGRGGSGYTF. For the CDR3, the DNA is TGTGCCAGCAGTGAAGGCAGAGGGGGATCAGGATACACCTTC.

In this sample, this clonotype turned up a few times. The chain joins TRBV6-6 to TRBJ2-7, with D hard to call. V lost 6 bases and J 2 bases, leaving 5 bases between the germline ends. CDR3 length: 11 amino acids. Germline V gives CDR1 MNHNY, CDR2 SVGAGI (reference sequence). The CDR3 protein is CASRNAYEQYF. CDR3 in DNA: TGTGCCAGCAGAAACGCCTACGAGCAGTACTTC.

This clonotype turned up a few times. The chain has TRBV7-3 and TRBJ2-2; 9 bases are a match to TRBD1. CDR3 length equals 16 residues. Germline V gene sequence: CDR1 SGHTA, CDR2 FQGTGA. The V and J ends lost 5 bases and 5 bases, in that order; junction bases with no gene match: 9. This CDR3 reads CASSLRDRAFTGELFF. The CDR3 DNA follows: TGTGCCAGCAGCCTCCGGGACAGGGCTTTTACCGGGGAGCTGTTTTTT.

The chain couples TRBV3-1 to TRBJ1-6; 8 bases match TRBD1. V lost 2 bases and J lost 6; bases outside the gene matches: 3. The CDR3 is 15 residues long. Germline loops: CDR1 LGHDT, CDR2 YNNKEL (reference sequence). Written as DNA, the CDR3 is TGTGCCAGCAGCCAAAGGACAGGGATTAATTCACCCCTCCACTTT. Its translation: CASSQRTGINSPLHF.

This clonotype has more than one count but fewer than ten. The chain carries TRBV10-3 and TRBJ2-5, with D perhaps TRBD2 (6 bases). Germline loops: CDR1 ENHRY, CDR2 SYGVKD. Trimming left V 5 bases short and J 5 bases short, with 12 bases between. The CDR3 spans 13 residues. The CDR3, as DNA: TGTGCCATCAGTTCGACGGGGGACGAGACCCAGTACTTC. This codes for CAISSTGDETQYF.

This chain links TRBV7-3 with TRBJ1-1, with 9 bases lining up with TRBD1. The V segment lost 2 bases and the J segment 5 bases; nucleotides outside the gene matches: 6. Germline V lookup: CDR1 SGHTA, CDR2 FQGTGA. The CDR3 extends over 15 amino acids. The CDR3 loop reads CASSLAGTGKTEAFF. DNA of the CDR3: TGTGCCAGCAGCTTAGCCGGGACAGGGAAAACTGAAGCTTTCTTT.

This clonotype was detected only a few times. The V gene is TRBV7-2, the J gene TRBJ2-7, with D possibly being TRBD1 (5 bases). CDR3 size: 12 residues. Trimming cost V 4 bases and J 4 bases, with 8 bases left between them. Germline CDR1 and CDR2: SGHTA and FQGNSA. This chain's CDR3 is CASSYQGYEQYF. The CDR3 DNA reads TGTGCCAGCAGCTACCAGGGTTACGAGCAGTACTTC.

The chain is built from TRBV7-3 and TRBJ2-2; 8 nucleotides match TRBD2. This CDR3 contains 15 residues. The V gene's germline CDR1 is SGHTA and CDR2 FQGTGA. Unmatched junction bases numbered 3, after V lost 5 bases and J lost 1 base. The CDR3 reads CASSSSGGNTGELFF. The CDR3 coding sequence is TGTGCCAGCAGCAGCAGCGGGGGGAACACCGGGGAGCTGTTTTTT.

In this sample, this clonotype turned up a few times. The CDR3 is CASSPQGRNSPLHF. Here the CDR3 DNA reads TGTGCCAGCAGCCCTCAGGGTCGAAATTCACCCCTCCACTTT. This chain joins TRBV7-2 and TRBJ1-6; D is perhaps TRBD1 (5 bases). V gave up 5 bases and J gave up 7 bases, with 12 bases separating them. CDR3 size: 14 residues. Germline loops: CDR1 SGHTA, CDR2 FQGNSA.

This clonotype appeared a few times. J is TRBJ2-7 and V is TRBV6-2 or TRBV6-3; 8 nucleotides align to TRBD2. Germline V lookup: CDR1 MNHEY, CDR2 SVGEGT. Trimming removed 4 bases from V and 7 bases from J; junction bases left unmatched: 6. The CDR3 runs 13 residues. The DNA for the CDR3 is TGTGCCAGCAGTTTAGCGGGATCGCGGGAGCAGTACTTC. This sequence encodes CASSLAGSREQYF.

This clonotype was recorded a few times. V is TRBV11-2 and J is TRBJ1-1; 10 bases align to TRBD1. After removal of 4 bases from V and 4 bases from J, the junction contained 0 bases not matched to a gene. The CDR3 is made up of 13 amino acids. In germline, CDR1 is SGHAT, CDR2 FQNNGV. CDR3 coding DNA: TGTGCCAGCAGCTGGGACAGGGGCACTGAAGCTTTCTTT. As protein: CASSWDRGTEAFF.

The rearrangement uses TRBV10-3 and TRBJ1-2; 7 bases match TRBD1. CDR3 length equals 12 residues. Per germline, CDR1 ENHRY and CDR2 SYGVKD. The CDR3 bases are TGTAAGACAGGGAGTCCTAACTATGGCTACACCTTC. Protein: CKTGSPNYGYTF.

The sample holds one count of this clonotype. The CDR3 here is CASSVATCEQYF. CDR3 bases: TGTGCCAGCAGCGTAGCTACCTGCGAGCAGTACTTC. This chain links TRBV9 with TRBJ2-4; D not certain. The J call is in doubt because the DNA end fits TRBJ2-7 better. The germline CDR1 and CDR2 sequences are SGDLS and YYNGEE. This CDR3 region has 12 residues.

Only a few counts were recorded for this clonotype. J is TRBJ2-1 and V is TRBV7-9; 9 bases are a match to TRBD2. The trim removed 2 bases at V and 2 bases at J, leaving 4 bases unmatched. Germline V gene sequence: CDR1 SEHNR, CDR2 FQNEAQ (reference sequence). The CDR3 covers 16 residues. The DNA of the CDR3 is TGTGCCAGCAGCTTATACAGCGGGAGGACCTACAATGAGCAGTTCTTC. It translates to CASSLYSGRTYNEQFF.